These T cell receptor beta chains were read from a single sample in a study of beta chain features in type 1 diabetes. The assay was immunoSEQ multiplex PCR, and TCRdb's table has in-frame clones only and misses some. The sample consists of roughly 340,000 clones, about 13% of them appearing once. Input material: naive CD4+ T cells from blood. These receptors were obtained from a woman between 18 and 29 years old with type 1 diabetes. CDR3s leave out the opening cysteine and the closing phenylalanine or tryptophan. Clone size, where shown, is once, few, many, or a class for clones that have expanded.

V	size	J	CDR3
TRBV15	NA	TRBJ1-2	ATSQNPRGAYGYT
TRBV18	few	TRBJ1-1	ASSSGQGNTEAF
TRBV29-1	NA	TRBJ1-2	SVERRLGYGYT
TRBV11-2	few	TRBJ1-1	ASSLAPPRGTEAF
TRBV6-6	few	TRBJ1-5	ASSFDREYQPQH
TRBV18	few	TRBJ1-4	ASSRLPGAGGEKLF
TRBV11-3	NA	TRBJ2-1	ASSLDGRAPGNEQF
TRBV27	few	TRBJ2-7	ASSFWTSGRDEQY
TRBV30	few	TRBJ2-1	AWNPPVRYNEQF
TRBV19	NA	TRBJ2-2	ASRGAGSNTGELF
TRBV7-9	NA	TRBJ2-5	ASSPGLGIQETQY
TRBV18	few	TRBJ1-1	ASSLVGMNTEAF
TRBV14	NA	TRBJ2-5	ASSQIGSTQY
TRBV30	NA	TRBJ1-5	AWSVQGAGPQH
TRBV20-1	few	NA	SATNSYEQY
TRBV7-9	NA	TRBJ2-6	ASSLAHTTPRSGANVLT
TRBV15	few	TRBJ1-4	ATSKGQGGEKLF
TRBV20-1	few	TRBJ2-7	SARREGEQY
TRBV7-8	few	TRBJ1-2	ASRRPAGNYGYT
TRBV27	few	TRBJ2-2	ASSIQGGKAGELF
TRBV2	once	TRBJ1-5	ASQQGNSNQPQH
TRBV9	few	TRBJ2-7	ASSVLRRQGGAEQY
TRBV20-1	NA	TRBJ1-2	SASPNYGYT
TRBV18	NA	TRBJ1-1	ASSPSGNTEAF
TRBV21-1	few	TRBJ2-4	ASSIGLVTLAKNIQY
TRBV2	few	TRBJ1-2	ASNLDSPGYGYT
TRBV4-3	NA	TRBJ2-3	ASSPGPSGTTDTQY
TRBV18	NA	TRBJ2-7	ASSLLKDNEQY
TRBV11-3	NA	TRBJ1-5	ASDKTRRRGQYSNQPQH
TRBV7-2	few	TRBJ2-1	ASRRGSYNEQF
TRBV11-2	few	TRBJ1-4	ASRRGGGNEKLF
TRBV5-6	NA	TRBJ1-1	ASSLIGESINTEAF